This T cell receptor (beta chain) was recorded in a study of control samples from healthy donors and cancer patients. Trimming removed 7 bases from V and 3 bases from J, with 10 bases in between. The CDR3 consists of 13 residues. CDR1 MDHEN and CDR2 SYDVKM come from the germline V gene. The table came from immunoSEQ multiplex PCR; TCRdb's copy has only in-frame clones and leaves some out. This table has some 44,000 clones, 65% to 80% appearing once. V usage is TRBV28 and J usage is TRBJ1-5; D call uncertain. The source material was formalin-fixed, paraffin-embedded tissue. This receptor was taken from a male donor with melanoma. The DNA of the CDR3 is TGTGCCAGCACGTCGGGGTTCAATCAGCCCCAGCATTTT. This translates into CASTSGFNQPQHF.